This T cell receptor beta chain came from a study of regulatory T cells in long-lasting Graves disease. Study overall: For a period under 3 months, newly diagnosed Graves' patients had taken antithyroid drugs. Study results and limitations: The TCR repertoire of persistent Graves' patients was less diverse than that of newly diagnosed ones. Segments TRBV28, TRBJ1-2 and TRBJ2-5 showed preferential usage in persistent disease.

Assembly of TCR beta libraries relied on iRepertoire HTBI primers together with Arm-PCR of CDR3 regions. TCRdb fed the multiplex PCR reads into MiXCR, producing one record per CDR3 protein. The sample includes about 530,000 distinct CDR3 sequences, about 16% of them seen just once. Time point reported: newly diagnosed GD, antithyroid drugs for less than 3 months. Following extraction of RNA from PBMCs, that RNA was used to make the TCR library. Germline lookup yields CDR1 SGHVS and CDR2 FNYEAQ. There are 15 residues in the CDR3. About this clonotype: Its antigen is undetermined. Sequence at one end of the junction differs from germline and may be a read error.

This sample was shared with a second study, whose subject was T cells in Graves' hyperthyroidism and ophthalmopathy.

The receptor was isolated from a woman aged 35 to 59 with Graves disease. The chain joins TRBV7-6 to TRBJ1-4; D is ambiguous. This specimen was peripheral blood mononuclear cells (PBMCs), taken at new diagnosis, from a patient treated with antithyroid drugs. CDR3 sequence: CASSLGVGRREKPFF. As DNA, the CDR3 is TGTGCCAGCAGCTTAGGGGTAGGACGGCGGGAAAAACCGTTTTTT.